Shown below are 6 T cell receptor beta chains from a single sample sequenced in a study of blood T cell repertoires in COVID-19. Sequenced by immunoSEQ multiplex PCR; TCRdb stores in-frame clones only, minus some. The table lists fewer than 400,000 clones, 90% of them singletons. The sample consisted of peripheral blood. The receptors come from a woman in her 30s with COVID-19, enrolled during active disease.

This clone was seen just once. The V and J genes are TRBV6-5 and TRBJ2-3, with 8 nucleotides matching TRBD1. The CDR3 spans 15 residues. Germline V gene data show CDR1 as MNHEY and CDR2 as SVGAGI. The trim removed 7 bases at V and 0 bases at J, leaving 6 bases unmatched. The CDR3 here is CASNGQGRSTDTQYF. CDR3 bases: TGTGCCAGCAACGGACAGGGCAGGAGCACAGATACGCAGTATTTT.

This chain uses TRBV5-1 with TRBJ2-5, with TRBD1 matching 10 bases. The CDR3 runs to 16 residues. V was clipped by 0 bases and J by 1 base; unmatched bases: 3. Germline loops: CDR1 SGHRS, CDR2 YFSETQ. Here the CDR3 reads CASSLGGTGAQETQYF. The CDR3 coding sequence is TGCGCCAGCAGCTTGGGCGGGACAGGGGCCCAAGAGACCCAGTACTTC. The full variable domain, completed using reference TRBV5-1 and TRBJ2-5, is KAGVTQTPRYLIKTRGQQVTLSCSPISGHRSVSWYQQTPGQGLQFLFEYFSETQRNKGNFPGRFSGRQFSNSRSEMNVSTLELGDSALYLCASSLGGTGAQETQYFGPGTRLLVL.

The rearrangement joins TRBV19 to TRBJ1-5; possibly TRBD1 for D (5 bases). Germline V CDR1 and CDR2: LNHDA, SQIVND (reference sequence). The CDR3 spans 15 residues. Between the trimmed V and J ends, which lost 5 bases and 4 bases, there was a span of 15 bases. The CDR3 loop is CASSFPPGLNQPQHF. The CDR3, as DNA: TGTGCCAGTAGTTTCCCCCCGGGACTAAATCAGCCCCAGCATTTT.

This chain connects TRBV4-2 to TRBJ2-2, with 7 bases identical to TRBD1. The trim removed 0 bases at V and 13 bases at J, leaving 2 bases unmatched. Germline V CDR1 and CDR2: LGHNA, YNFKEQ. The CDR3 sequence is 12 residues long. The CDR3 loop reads CASSQEWDRLFF. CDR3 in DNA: TGTGCCAGCAGCCAAGAGTGGGACAGGCTGTTTTTT.

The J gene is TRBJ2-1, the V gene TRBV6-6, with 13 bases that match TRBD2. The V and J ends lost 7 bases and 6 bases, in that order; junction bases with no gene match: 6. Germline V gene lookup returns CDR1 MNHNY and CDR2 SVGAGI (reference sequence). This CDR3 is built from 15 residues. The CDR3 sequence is CASTPGLAGSNEQFF. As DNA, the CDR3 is TGTGCCAGCACCCCGGGACTAGCGGGAAGCAATGAGCAGTTCTTC.

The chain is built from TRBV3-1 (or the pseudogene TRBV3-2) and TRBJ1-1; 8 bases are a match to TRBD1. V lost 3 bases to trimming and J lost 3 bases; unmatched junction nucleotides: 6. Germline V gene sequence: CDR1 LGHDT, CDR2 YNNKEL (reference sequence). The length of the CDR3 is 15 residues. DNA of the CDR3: TGTGCCAGCAGCCAGACCCCGGGACAGGACACTGAAGCTTTCTTT. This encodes CASSQTPGQDTEAFF.